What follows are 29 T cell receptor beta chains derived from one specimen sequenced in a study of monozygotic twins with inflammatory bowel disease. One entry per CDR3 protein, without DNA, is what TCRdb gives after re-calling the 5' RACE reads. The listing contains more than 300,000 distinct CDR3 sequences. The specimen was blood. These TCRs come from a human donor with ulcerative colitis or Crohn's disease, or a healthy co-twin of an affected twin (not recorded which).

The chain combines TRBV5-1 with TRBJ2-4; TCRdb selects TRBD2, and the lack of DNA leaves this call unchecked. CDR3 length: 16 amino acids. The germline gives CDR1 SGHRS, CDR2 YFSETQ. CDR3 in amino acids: CASSPSGGATKNIQYF.

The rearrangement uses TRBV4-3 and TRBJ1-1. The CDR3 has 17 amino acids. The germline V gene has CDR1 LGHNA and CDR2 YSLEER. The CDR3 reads CASSQEPYFIMNTEAFF.

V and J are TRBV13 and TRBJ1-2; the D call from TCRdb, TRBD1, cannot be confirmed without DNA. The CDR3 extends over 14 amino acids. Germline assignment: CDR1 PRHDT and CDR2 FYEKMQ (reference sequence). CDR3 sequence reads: CASSPRTALGGYTF.

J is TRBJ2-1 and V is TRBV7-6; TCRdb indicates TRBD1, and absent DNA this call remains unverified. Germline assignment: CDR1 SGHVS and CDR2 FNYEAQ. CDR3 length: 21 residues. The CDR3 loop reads CASSLDLFGRGRSSSYNEQFF.

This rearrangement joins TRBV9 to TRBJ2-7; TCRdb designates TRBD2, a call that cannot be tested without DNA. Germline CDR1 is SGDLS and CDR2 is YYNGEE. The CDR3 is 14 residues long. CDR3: CASSVGEGMDEQYF.

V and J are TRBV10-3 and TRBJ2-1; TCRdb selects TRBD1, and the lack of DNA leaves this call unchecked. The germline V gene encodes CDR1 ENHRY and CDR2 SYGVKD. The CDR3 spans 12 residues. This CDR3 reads CAISDGSGEQFF.

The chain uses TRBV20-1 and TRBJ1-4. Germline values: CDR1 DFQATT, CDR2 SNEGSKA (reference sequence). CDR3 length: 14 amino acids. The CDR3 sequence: CSADSPGANEKLFF.

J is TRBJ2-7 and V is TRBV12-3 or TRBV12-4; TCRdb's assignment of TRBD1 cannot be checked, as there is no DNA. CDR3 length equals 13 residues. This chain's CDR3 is CASNPQGTYEQYF.

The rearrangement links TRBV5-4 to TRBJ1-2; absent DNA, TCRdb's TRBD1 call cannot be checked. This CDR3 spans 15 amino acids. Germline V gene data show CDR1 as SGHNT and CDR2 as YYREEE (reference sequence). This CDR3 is CASSSGQGGIYGYTF.

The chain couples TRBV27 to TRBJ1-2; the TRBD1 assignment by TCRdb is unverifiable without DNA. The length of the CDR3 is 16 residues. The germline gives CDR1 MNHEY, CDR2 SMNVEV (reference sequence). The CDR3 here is CASSERPGQGGYGYTF.

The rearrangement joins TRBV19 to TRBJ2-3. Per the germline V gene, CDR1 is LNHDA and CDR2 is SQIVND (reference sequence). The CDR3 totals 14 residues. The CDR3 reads CASSNNIGTDTQYF.

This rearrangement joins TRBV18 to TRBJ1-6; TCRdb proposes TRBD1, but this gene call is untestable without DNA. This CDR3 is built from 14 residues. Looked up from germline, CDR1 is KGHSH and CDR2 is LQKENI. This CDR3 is CASSPPGQNSPLHF. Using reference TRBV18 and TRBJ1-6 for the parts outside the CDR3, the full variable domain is NAGVMQNPRHLVRRRGQEARLRCSPMKGHSHVYWYRQLPEEGLKFMVYLQKENIIDESGMPKERFSAEFPKEGPSILRIQQVVRGDSAAYFCASSPPGQNSPLHFGNGTRLTVT.

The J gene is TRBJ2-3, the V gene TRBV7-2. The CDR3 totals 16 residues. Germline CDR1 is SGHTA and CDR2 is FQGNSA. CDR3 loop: CASSFGSSVTGDTQYF. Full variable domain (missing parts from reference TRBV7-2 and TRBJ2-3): GAGVSQSPSNKVTEKGKDVELRCDPISGHTALYWYRQSLGQGLEFLIYFQGNSAPDKSGLPSDRFSAERTGGSVSTLTIQRTQQEDSAVYLCASSFGSSVTGDTQYFGPGTRLTVL.

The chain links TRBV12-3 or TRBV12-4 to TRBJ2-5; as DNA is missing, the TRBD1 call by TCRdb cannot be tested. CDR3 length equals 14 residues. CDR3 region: CASSLGQLPETQYF.

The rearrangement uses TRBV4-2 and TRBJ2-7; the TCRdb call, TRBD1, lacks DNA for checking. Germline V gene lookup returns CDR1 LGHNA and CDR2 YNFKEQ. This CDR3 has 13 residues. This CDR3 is CASSQDQGREQYF.

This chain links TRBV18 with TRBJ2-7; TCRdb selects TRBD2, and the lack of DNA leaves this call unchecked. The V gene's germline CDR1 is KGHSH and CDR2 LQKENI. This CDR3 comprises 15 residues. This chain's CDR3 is CASSPRPSGAYEQYF.

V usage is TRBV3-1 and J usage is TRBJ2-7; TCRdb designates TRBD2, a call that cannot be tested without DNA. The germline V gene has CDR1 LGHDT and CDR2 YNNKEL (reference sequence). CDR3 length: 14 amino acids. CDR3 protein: CASSHGTPQNEQYF.

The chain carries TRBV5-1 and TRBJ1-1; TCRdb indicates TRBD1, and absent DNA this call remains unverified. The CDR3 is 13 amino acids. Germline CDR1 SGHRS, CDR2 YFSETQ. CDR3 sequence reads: CASSPRMNTEAFF.

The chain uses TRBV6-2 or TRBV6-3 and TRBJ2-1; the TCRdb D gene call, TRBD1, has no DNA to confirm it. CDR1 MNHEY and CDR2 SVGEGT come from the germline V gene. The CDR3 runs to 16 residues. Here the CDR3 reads CASSPPRVTSYNEQFF.

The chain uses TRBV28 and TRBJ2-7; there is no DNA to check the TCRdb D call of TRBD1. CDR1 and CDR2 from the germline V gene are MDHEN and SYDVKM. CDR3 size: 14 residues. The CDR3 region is CASRPTARSYEQYF.

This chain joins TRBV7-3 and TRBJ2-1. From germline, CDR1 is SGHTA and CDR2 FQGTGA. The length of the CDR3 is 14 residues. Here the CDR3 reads CASSLTRTDNEQFF.

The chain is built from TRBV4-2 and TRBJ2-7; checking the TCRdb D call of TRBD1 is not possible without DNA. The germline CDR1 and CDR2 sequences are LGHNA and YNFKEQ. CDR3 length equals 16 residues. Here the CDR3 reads CASSQDLLGQYYEQYF.

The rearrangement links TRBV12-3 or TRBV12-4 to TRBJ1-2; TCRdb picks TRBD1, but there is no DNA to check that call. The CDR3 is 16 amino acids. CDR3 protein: CASRSSQGARIYGYTF.

The chain's CDR3 is CASRTGTGNSYEQYF. The chain has TRBV6-1 and TRBJ2-7; TCRdb's D gene call, TRBD1, goes unchecked for lack of DNA. CDR1 is MNHNS and CDR2 is SASEGT in the germline V gene. CDR3 size: 15 residues.

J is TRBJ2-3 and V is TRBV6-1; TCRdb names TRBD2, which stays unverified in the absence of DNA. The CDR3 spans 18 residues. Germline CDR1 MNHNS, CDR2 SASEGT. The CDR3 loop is CASSRTSGGGRARSTQYF.

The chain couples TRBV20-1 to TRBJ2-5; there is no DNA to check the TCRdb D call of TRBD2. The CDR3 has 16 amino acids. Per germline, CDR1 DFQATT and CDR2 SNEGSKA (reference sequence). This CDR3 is CSAREWQPYEKETQYF.

CDR3 residues: CASRPGRGWDLNTEAFF. The chain recombines TRBV6-2 or TRBV6-3 with TRBJ1-1. Germline lookup yields CDR1 MNHEY and CDR2 SVGEGT. The CDR3 consists of 17 residues.

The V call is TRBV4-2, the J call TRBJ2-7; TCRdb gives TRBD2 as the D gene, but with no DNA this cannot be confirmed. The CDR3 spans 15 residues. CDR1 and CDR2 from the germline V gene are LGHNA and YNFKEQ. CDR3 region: CASSQAGGGAREQYF.

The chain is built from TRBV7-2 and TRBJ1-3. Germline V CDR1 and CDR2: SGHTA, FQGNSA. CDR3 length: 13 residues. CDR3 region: CASSPDIRSPIYF. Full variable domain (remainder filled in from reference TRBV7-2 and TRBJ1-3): GAGVSQSPSNKVTEKGKDVELRCDPISGHTALYWYRQSLGQGLEFLIYFQGNSAPDKSGLPSDRFSAERTGGSVSTLTIQRTQQEDSAVYLCASSPDIRSPIYFGEGSWLTVV.